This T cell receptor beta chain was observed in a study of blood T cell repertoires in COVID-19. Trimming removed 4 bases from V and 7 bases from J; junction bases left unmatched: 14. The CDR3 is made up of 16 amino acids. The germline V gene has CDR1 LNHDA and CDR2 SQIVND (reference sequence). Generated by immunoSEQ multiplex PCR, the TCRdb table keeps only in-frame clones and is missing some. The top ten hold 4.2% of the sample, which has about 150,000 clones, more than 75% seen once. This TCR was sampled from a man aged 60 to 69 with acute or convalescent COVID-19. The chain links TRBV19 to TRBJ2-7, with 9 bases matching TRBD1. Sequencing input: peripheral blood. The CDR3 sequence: CASSTGTGSPSREQYF. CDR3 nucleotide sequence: TGTGCCAGTAGTACCGGGACAGGGTCTCCGTCCAGGGAGCAGTACTTC. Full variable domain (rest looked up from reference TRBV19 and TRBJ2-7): DGGITQSPKYLFRKEGQNVTLSCEQNLNHDAMYWYRQDPGQGLRLIYYSQIVNDFQKGDIAEGYSVSREKKESFPLTVTSAQKNPTAFYLCASSTGTGSPSREQYFGPGTRLTVT.